This TCR beta chain comes out of a study of T-cell memory formation after mild COVID-19. The CDR3 covers 13 residues. Looked up from germline, CDR1 is SEHNR and CDR2 is FQNEAQ (reference sequence). The V end was cut by 10 bases, the J end by 7 bases, with 19 bases between. This clonotype has just a few counts. TCRdb re-analysed the 5' RACE reads in MiXCR, keeping a single row per CDR3 protein. Of about 430,000 distinct CDR3 sequences listed, roughly 18% are singletons. Sequenced material: PBMCs or a T cell subset sorted from them (not recorded which). This sequence joins TRBV7-9 and TRBJ2-5; perhaps TRBD2 as D (5 bases). The receptor's source is a man between 18 and 29 years old who had mild COVID-19 (a few samples of this study predate the infection). Cell type and time point are not known. CDR3 sequence: CAILGLDTGTQYF. The CDR3 DNA sequence: TGTGCCATCCTCGGACTCGATACCGGGACCCAGTACTTC.